This T cell receptor (beta chain) is drawn from a study of blood T cell repertoires in COVID-19. As for the study in general: COVID-19 samples collected from the United States, Italy and Spain covered acute and convalescent phases. In each case, the material was cDNA or gDNA derived from T cells, B-cell-depleted T cells, or PBMCs.

In the original analysis: Reference gene primer amplification yielded estimated nucleated cell counts. TCRdb's table, derived via immunoSEQ multiplex PCR, lists solely in-frame clones and lacks some. The V and J calls and the clone size are those of that table, but D and trimming were determined from the DNA. Here the sample spans about 150,000 clones, around nine tenths being singletons. Germline trimming cut 8 bases from V and 6 bases from J; bases unmatched to any gene: 6. CDR3 length: 13 amino acids. This clone was seen a single time. This chain links TRBV12-3 or TRBV12-4 with TRBJ1-1; 10 bases fit TRBD1. What was sequenced was peripheral blood. The clonotype originates from a woman in her seventies with acute or convalescent COVID-19. The CDR3 reads CASGTGDRAEAFF. The CDR3 DNA reads TGTGCCAGCGGGACAGGGGACAGGGCTGAAGCTTTCTTT.